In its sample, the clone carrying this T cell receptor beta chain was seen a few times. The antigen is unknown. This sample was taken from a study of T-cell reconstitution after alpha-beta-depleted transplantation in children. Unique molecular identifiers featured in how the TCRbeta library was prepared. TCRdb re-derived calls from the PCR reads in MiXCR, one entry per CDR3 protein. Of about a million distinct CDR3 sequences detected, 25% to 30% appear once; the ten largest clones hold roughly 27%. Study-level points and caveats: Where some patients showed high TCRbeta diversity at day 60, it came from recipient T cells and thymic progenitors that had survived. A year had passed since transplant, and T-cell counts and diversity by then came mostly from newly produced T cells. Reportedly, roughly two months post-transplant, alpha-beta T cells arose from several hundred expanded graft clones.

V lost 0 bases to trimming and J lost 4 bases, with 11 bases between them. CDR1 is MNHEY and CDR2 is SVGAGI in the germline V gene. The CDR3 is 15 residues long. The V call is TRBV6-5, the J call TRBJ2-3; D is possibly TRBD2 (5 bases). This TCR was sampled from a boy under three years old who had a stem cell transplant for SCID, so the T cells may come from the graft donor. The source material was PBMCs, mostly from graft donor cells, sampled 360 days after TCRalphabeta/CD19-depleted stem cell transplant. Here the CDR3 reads CASSYSGEGADTQYF. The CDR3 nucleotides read TGTGCCAGCAGTTACTCGGGAGAGGGCGCAGATACGCAGTATTTT.